This T cell receptor (beta chain) was observed in a study of human T cells and chemical hapten exposure. Study in general: Per-sample TCR yield variability stemmed mainly from small pooled library volume differences.

This clonotype was detected a few times. The germline gives CDR1 MNHEY, CDR2 SVGEGT. The CDR3 length is 17 residues. V dropped 6 bases and J dropped 4; count of bases not matched to a gene: 15. TCRdb re-derived calls from the RACE reads in MiXCR, one entry per CDR3 protein. This sample yields under 300,000 distinct CDR3 sequences, of which roughly 7.7% are seen a single time; 1.2% belongs to the top ten. Time point described: pre-sensitization, week 0. The treatment denotes: therapeutic diphenylcyclopropenone sensitization with weekly scalp DPC. The receptor's source is a man in his late teens or twenties with alopecia areata. Some clones in this sample may be carry-over from other donors' samples. The specimen was whole blood, collected in connection with sensitization to the hapten diphenylcyclopropenone (DPC). The V gene is TRBV6-2 or TRBV6-3, the J gene TRBJ1-2; 9 bases agree with TRBD1. The CDR3 protein is CASRPFPGQGSSYGYTF. The CDR3, as DNA: TGTGCCAGCAGGCCTTTTCCGGGACAGGGTTCGTCCTATGGCTACACCTTC.